These 18 T cell receptor beta chains originate from one sample sequenced in a study of cytotoxic CD8 clonotypes in ibrutinib-treated CLL. Assay: immunoSEQ multiplex PCR; the TCRdb copy retains only in-frame clones and omits some. The sample records approximately 200,000 clones, over 60% being singletons. The specimen was PBMCs, collected after 24 months of ibrutinib treatment. The source is a human donor with chronic lymphocytic leukemia.

Regarding this clone: Different DNA sequences within this sample yield the same CDR3. The chain has TRBV7-6 and TRBJ2-5, with D hard to call. Germline V gene lookup returns CDR1 SGHVS and CDR2 FNYEAQ. The length of the CDR3 is 12 residues. The V and J ends lost 2 bases and 1 base respectively, with 2 bases between them. The CDR3 DNA sequence: TGTGCCAGCAGCTTACCCCAAGAGACCCAGTACTTC. Its protein product is CASSLPQETQYF.

This clone was seen a single time. The chain carries TRBV7-8 and TRBJ2-3; D uncertain. The V gene lost 5 bases and the J gene lost 4 bases, with 13 bases spanning the gap. In germline, CDR1 is SGHVS, CDR2 FQNEAQ. There are 14 residues in the CDR3. CDR3 DNA: TGTGCCAGCAGCAGTCGAAACAGCGCAGATACGCAGTATTTT. Translating gives CASSSRNSADTQYF.

The rearrangement links TRBV29-1 to TRBJ2-7; either TRBD1 or TRBD2 may fit D (5 bases each). Germline CDR1 SQVTM, CDR2 ANQGSEA. The CDR3 consists of 13 residues. The V end lost 4 bases, the J end lost 2 bases, and 12 bases lay between the germline ends. CDR3 region: CSVGGTAPYEQYF. The CDR3 DNA reads as TGCAGCGTTGGAGGGACCGCCCCCTACGAGCAGTACTTC.

The rearrangement joins TRBV25-1 to TRBJ2-7; D is ambiguous. Germline values: CDR1 MGHDK, CDR2 SYGVNS. The germline V and J ends were trimmed by 2 bases and 0 bases, with 14 bases remaining between them. The CDR3 covers 16 residues. Here the CDR3 DNA reads TGTGCCAGCAGTGAAGGTTCGCTCGGAAGCTCCTACGAGCAGTACTTC. Encoded protein: CASSEGSLGSSYEQYF.

This rearrangement joins TRBV6-5 to TRBJ1-2; D is undetermined. CDR1 and CDR2 (germline): MNHEY, SVGAGI. This CDR3 contains 12 residues. Deletions cut 6 bases from V and 6 bases from J, with 11 bases between. CDR3 region: CASSTRPDGYTF. The CDR3 DNA reads TGTGCCAGCAGCACACGCCCGGATGGCTACACCTTC.

The rearrangement uses TRBV18 and TRBJ2-1; 8 bases are shared with TRBD2. CDR1 KGHSH and CDR2 LQKENI come from the germline V gene. The junction had 9 bases not matched to a gene; V was cut back by 6 bases and J by 5 bases. This CDR3 has 15 amino acids. CDR3 DNA: TGTGCCAGCTCCACTCGGGAGGGCAACGACAATGAGCAGTTCTTC. Translating it yields CASSTREGNDNEQFF.

The chain joins TRBV6-1 to TRBJ2-7; TRBD2 might be the D (7 bases). V was clipped by 7 bases and J by 2 bases, with 18 bases between them. There are 15 residues in the CDR3. The V gene's germline CDR1 is MNHNS and CDR2 SASEGT. The DNA of the CDR3 is TGTGCCAGCAACGGGGGGCGCGGGGTTACCTACGAGCAGTACTTC. Its protein product is CASNGGRGVTYEQYF.

The chain uses TRBV5-1 and TRBJ2-5; D is unresolved. The germline V and J ends were trimmed by 6 bases and 0 bases, with 3 bases remaining between them. Looked up from germline, CDR1 is SGHRS and CDR2 is YFSETQ. This CDR3 is 11 amino acids long. This chain's CDR3 is CASMYQETQYF. Written as DNA, the CDR3 is TGCGCCAGCATGTACCAAGAGACCCAGTACTTC.

This clone has just a few counts. The rearrangement links TRBV28 to TRBJ1-1; D is undetermined. From germline, CDR1 is MDHEN and CDR2 SYDVKM. The ends were cut back, 7 bases at V and 4 bases at J, with 13 bases in the middle. The CDR3 consists of 13 residues. The CDR3 DNA sequence: TGTGCCAGCATCGGGCTTCAGAGCACTGAAGCTTTCTTT. Translated: CASIGLQSTEAFF.

This rearrangement joins TRBV6-1 to TRBJ2-7; 13 positions agree with TRBD2. Trimming removed 3 bases from V and 5 bases from J; junction bases left unmatched: 1. CDR3 length: 14 residues. CDR1 is MNHNS, CDR2 SASEGT, per germline. This CDR3 is CASSEGLAGNEQYF. DNA for the CDR3: TGTGCCAGCAGTGAGGGACTAGCGGGAAACGAGCAGTACTTC.

The chain couples TRBV4-1 to TRBJ1-2; D call uncertain. The CDR3 is made up of 15 amino acids. CDR1 and CDR2 from the germline V gene are MGHRA and YSYEKL. V lost 0 bases to trimming and J lost 3 bases, with 11 bases between them. The CDR3, as DNA: TGCGCCAGCAGCCAAGAGCTGAAGAGGGACTATGGCTACACCTTC. Protein sequence: CASSQELKRDYGYTF.

The chain combines TRBV5-6 with TRBJ1-2; D is ambiguous. The germline CDR1 and CDR2 sequences are SGHDT and YYEEEE. The CDR3 runs to 13 residues. V was clipped by 4 bases and J by 3 bases, with 10 bases between them. The CDR3 region has the DNA TGTGCCAGCAGCACCGACTTAGACTATGGCTACACCTTC. Its protein product is CASSTDLDYGYTF. Based on the CDR3 plus reference TRBV5-6 and TRBJ1-2, the full variable domain is DAGVTQSPTHLIKTRGQQVTLRCSPKSGHDTVSWYQQALGQGPQFIFQYYEEEERQRGNFPDRFSGHQFPNYSSELNVNALLLGDSALYLCASSTDLDYGYTFGSGTRLTVV.

This clone showed up just a few times. The V call is TRBV27, the J call TRBJ1-5, with TRBD1 identical over 10 bases. The CDR3 runs to 13 residues. The germline gives CDR1 MNHEY, CDR2 SMNVEV (reference sequence). Unmatched junction bases numbered 1, after V lost 6 bases and J lost 5 bases. In DNA form, the CDR3 reads TGTGCCAGCAGAGGACAGGGGGATCAGCCCCAGCATTTT. This sequence encodes CASRGQGDQPQHF.

V gene TRBV4-1 combines with J gene TRBJ1-5; 9 nucleotides align to TRBD1. Germline V gives CDR1 MGHRA, CDR2 YSYEKL. V trimming: 4 bases; J trimming: 7 bases; junction bases outside the gene matches: 5. The CDR3 has 14 residues. The CDR3 DNA follows: TGCGCCAGCAGCCCACGGGACAGGGACCAGCCCCAGCATTTT. It specifies CASSPRDRDQPQHF.

In its sample, this clone was seen a few times. The V and J genes are TRBV5-5 and TRBJ2-3; 9 bases align to TRBD2. The CDR3 contains 16 residues. V gave up 3 bases and J gave up 5 bases; unmatched junction bases: 10. The germline V gene encodes CDR1 SGHKS and CDR2 YYEKEE (reference sequence). This CDR3 reads CASSWGVAGVIDTQYF. CDR3 coding DNA: TGTGCCAGCAGCTGGGGTGTAGCGGGAGTTATAGATACGCAGTATTTT.

V is TRBV7-2 and J is TRBJ2-7; perhaps TRBD1 as D (5 bases). The CDR3 spans 16 residues. Deletions cut 3 bases from V and 0 bases from J, with 15 bases between. Per germline, CDR1 SGHTA and CDR2 FQGNSA. CDR3: CASSFRVRDSSYEQYF. CDR3 nucleotide sequence: TGTGCCAGCAGCTTTAGGGTACGTGACAGCTCCTACGAGCAGTACTTC. Based on the CDR3 plus reference TRBV7-2 and TRBJ2-7, the full variable domain is GAGVSQSPSNKVTEKGKDVELRCDPISGHTALYWYRQSLGQGLEFLIYFQGNSAPDKSGLPSDRFSAERTGGSVSTLTIQRTQQEDSAVYLCASSFRVRDSSYEQYFGPGTRLTVT.

The chain carries TRBV2 and TRBJ1-1; D may be TRBD1 (6 bases). Germline CDR1 is SNHLY and CDR2 is FYNNEI. The CDR3 contains 15 residues. V was trimmed by 7 bases and J by 4 bases, leaving 19 bases between them. The chain's CDR3 is CASKGGLRSATEAFF. The CDR3 DNA sequence: TGTGCCAGCAAAGGGGGGCTCAGATCGGCCACTGAAGCTTTCTTT.

This clone was seen a handful of times. The gene calls are TRBV29-1 and TRBJ1-1; D is uncertain. This CDR3 has 12 residues. Germline CDR1 and CDR2: SQVTM and ANQGSEA. The germline V and J ends were trimmed by 4 bases and 0 bases, with 6 bases remaining between them. The CDR3 reads CSVVLLNTEAFF. CDR3 DNA: TGCAGCGTTGTGTTATTGAACACTGAAGCTTTCTTT.